Shown below are 31 T cell receptor beta chains from a single sample sequenced in a study of early T cells in non-severe SARS-CoV-2 infection. TCRdb reprocessed the 5' RACE reads with MiXCR, giving one entry per CDR3 protein. The data contain 70,000 or so distinct CDR3 sequences, approximately 4.6% of them seen just once; the ten biggest clones take up roughly 3.6%. The sequencing used whole blood, collected at baseline. The receptors derive from an adult who was a healthcare worker with PCR-confirmed SARS-CoV-2 infection or an uninfected control (not recorded which). The donor label of this sample is uncertain.

This clonotype has a count of ten or more. The chain combines TRBV29-1 with TRBJ2-7; TRBD1 matches 7 bases. J gave up 5 bases and V 4 bases, and 11 bases lay outside the gene matches. Germline CDR1 and CDR2: SQVTM and ANQGSEA. This CDR3 has 14 amino acids. CDR3 sequence (DNA): TGCAGCGTTGTCGAGCCGTACAGGGGCCACGAGCAGTACTTC. Translation: CSVVEPYRGHEQYF.

This clonotype was recorded at least ten times. V usage is TRBV7-2 and J usage is TRBJ2-3, with 12 bases that match TRBD2. This CDR3 is built from 17 residues. V shed 5 bases, J shed 4 bases, and the junction held 10 bases outside the gene matches. CDR1 and CDR2 from the germline V gene are SGHTA and FQGNSA. As DNA, the CDR3 is TGTGCCAGCAGCCACCGGGCTAGCGGGGGGGAAGCAGATACGCAGTATTTT. This encodes CASSHRASGGEADTQYF. Full variable domain (missing parts from reference TRBV7-2 and TRBJ2-3): GAGVSQSPSNKVTEKGKDVELRCDPISGHTALYWYRQSLGQGLEFLIYFQGNSAPDKSGLPSDRFSAERTGGSVSTLTIQRTQQEDSAVYLCASSHRASGGEADTQYFGPGTRLTVL.

The V call is TRBV7-6, the J call TRBJ2-5; the D is unclear. The ends were cut back, 5 bases at V and 1 base at J, with 5 bases in the middle. The length of the CDR3 is 12 residues. Germline V lookup: CDR1 SGHVS, CDR2 FNYEAQ. The CDR3 DNA reads TGTGCCAGCAGCGCCTTCCAAGAGACCCAGTACTTC. Its protein product is CASSAFQETQYF.

This clonotype was picked up many times. This chain connects TRBV20-1 to TRBJ2-3; 8 bases match TRBD2. CDR3 size: 18 residues. Per germline, CDR1 DFQATT and CDR2 SNEGSKA (reference sequence). With 0 bases clipped from V and 6 bases from J, the junction kept 17 bases outside the gene matches. The CDR3 loop reads CSARDLRGGFPAADTQYF. The CDR3 nucleotides read TGCAGTGCTAGAGATCTCCGGGGGGGTTTCCCCGCGGCGGATACGCAGTATTTT.

The table lists this clonotype with many counts. V usage is TRBV25-1 and J usage is TRBJ2-2, with D tentatively TRBD1 or TRBD2 (6 bases each). The germline gives CDR1 MGHDK, CDR2 SYGVNS. This CDR3 has 15 residues. The V end was cut by 6 bases, the J end by 1 base, with 12 bases between. In DNA form, the CDR3 reads TGTGCCAGCAGGGAGGGGGATCGGAACACCGGGGAGCTGTTTTTT. Its translation: CASREGDRNTGELFF.

In this sample, this clonotype turned up many times. The V and J genes are TRBV6-2 or TRBV6-3 and TRBJ2-7; 7 bases line up with TRBD1. The V segment lost 0 bases and the J segment 1 base; nucleotides outside the gene matches: 3. Per the germline V gene, CDR1 is MNHEY and CDR2 is SVGEGT. The CDR3 length is 15 residues. The DNA of the CDR3 is TGTGCCAGCAGTTACTCGGGACAGCATTCCTACGAGCAGTACTTC. As protein: CASSYSGQHSYEQYF.

A remark on this clonotype: A much larger clone differs by one base, so this may be a read error. The chain employs TRBV12-3 or TRBV12-4 and TRBJ2-7, with 10 bases identical to TRBD1. The CDR3 extends over 12 amino acids. CDR3: CASTRDRGEQHF. In DNA, the CDR3 is TGTGCCAGCACCAGGGACAGGGGCGAGCAGCACTTC.

This clonotype was seen only a few times. This chain uses TRBV5-4 with TRBJ1-4; D possibly corresponds to TRBD1 (6 bases). This CDR3 is 14 amino acids long. The germline CDR1 and CDR2 sequences are SGHNT and YYREEE (reference sequence). Deletions cut 0 bases from V and 7 bases from J, with 10 bases between. The CDR3 nucleotides are TGTGCCAGCAGCTTGGAAGTGGGGGCTGAAAAACTGTTTTTT. Translation gives CASSLEVGAEKLFF.

Written as DNA, the CDR3 is TGTGCCAGCAGTTTGCCCGGACAGGGGACCTACAATGAGCAGTTCTTC. It specifies CASSLPGQGTYNEQFF. The rearrangement links TRBV28 to TRBJ2-1; the match to TRBD1 covers 9 bases. The length of the CDR3 is 16 residues. The trim removed 3 bases at V and 2 bases at J, leaving 5 bases unmatched. Germline V gene data show CDR1 as MDHEN and CDR2 as SYDVKM.

By share, this clonotype ranks as medium-sized. The genes are TRBV20-1 and TRBJ2-2; 9 bases align to TRBD1. CDR1 is DFQATT, CDR2 SNEGSKA, per germline (reference sequence). Unmatched junction bases numbered 5, after V lost 0 bases and J lost 3 bases. This CDR3 region has 16 residues. The CDR3 sequence is CSARDPGQGDTGELFF. CDR3 DNA: TGCAGTGCTAGAGATCCGGGACAGGGAGACACCGGGGAGCTGTTTTTT.

The chain uses TRBV6-5 and TRBJ1-1, with D tentatively TRBD1 (6 bases). This CDR3 is built from 15 residues. V was pared by 0 bases and J by 1 base, with 9 bases between. Germline-derived CDR1 and CDR2 are MNHEY and SVGAGI. In nucleotides, the CDR3 is TGTGCCAGCAGTTACTCGCCAGGGGCGAACACTGAAGCTTTCTTT. Amino acid sequence: CASSYSPGANTEAFF.

This clonotype was observed a handful of times. V usage is TRBV10-3 and J usage is TRBJ2-2; D not resolved. Germline CDR1 reads ENHRY; CDR2 reads SYGVKD. There are 15 residues in the CDR3. The V end was cut by 6 bases, the J end by 7 bases, with 18 bases between. CDR3 DNA sequence: TGTGCCATCAGCTTTGGGCAGGCCCGCGGCGGGGAGCTGTTTTTT. Its translation is CAISFGQARGGELFF.

The sample holds a few counts of this clonotype. This chain links TRBV18 with TRBJ1-2, with 7 bases that match TRBD1. The CDR3 length is 15 residues. Germline V gene data show CDR1 as KGHSH and CDR2 as LQKENI. V shed 3 bases and J 1 base; nucleotides not matched to a gene: 5. CDR3 residues: CASSPETGLNYGYTF. The CDR3 DNA reads as TGTGCCAGCTCACCCGAGACAGGGCTTAACTATGGCTACACCTTC. The complete variable domain, with remaining parts taken from reference TRBV18 and TRBJ1-2, reads NAGVMQNPRHLVRRRGQEARLRCSPMKGHSHVYWYRQLPEEGLKFMVYLQKENIIDESGMPKERFSAEFPKEGPSILRIQQVVRGDSAAYFCASSPETGLNYGYTFGSGTRLTVV.

This clonotype occurred many times. The V and J genes are TRBV18 and TRBJ2-3; D gene ambiguous. Germline loops: CDR1 KGHSH, CDR2 LQKENI. The V gene lost 5 bases and the J gene lost 1 base, with 10 bases spanning the gap. The CDR3 extends over 14 amino acids. The CDR3 bases are TGTGCCAGCTCATCGGTCGAGGGCACAGATACGCAGTATTTT. It codes for CASSSVEGTDTQYF.

This clonotype was picked up many times. The V gene is TRBV12-3 or TRBV12-4, the J gene TRBJ1-2; 7 bases match TRBD1. The J segment lost 2 bases and the V segment lost 5 bases, leaving 5 bases of the junction unmatched. This CDR3 contains 14 residues. The CDR3: CASSPGTENYGYTF. The CDR3 bases are TGTGCCAGCAGTCCCGGGACAGAGAACTATGGCTACACCTTC.

The chain joins TRBV12-3 or TRBV12-4 to TRBJ2-3, with D perhaps matching TRBD2 (5 bases). Deletions cut 6 bases from V and 3 bases from J, with 10 bases between. The CDR3 has 13 amino acids. DNA of the CDR3: TGTGCCAGCAGACTAGGGTCGACAGATACGCAGTATTTT. Its translation: CASRLGSTDTQYF.

This clonotype was picked up many times. The V call is TRBV6-6, the J call TRBJ2-5; possibly TRBD1 for D (5 bases). This CDR3 contains 15 residues. The ends were cut back, 0 bases at V and 0 bases at J, with 8 bases in the middle. Germline CDR1 reads MNHNY; CDR2 reads SVGAGI (reference sequence). The CDR3 nucleotides read TGTGCCAGCAGTTACTCGAGACAGCACCAAGAGACCCAGTACTTC. Its translation is CASSYSRQHQETQYF.

The chain employs TRBV11-2 and TRBJ1-3, with no clear D. V was cut by 0 bases and J by 3 bases, with 9 bases left in between. The CDR3 is 15 residues long. Germline CDR1 reads SGHAT; CDR2 reads FQNNGV. In DNA, the CDR3 is TGTGCCAGCAGCTTAGAACGAAGTTATGGAAACACCATATATTTT. Its protein is CASSLERSYGNTIYF. The variable domain in full, with the rest retrieved from reference TRBV11-2 and TRBJ1-3, is EAGVAQSPRYKIIEKRQSVAFWCNPISGHATLYWYQQILGQGPKLLIQFQNNGVVDDSQLPKDRFSAERLKGVDSTLKIQPAKLEDSAVYLCASSLERSYGNTIYFGEGSWLTVV.

J is TRBJ1-1 and V is TRBV5-1; 7 positions agree with TRBD1. CDR1 is SGHRS and CDR2 is YFSETQ in the germline V gene. V lost 6 bases, J lost 3 bases, and 5 bases stayed unmatched. The length of the CDR3 is 13 residues. CDR3 loop: CASMLTGDTEAFF. The CDR3 DNA follows: TGCGCCAGCATGCTCACAGGGGACACTGAAGCTTTCTTT. Using reference TRBV5-1 and TRBJ1-1 for the parts outside the CDR3, the full variable domain is KAGVTQTPRYLIKTRGQQVTLSCSPISGHRSVSWYQQTPGQGLQFLFEYFSETQRNKGNFPGRFSGRQFSNSRSEMNVSTLELGDSALYLCASMLTGDTEAFFGQGTRLTVV.

The V call is TRBV6-2 or TRBV6-3, the J call TRBJ2-7; D not certain. The CDR3 covers 15 residues. V lost 4 bases and J lost 3, with 16 bases in between. Germline V gene lookup returns CDR1 MNHEY and CDR2 SVGEGT. The CDR3 here is CASSFVLLGHYEQYF. The DNA for the CDR3 is TGTGCCAGCAGTTTTGTGTTGTTGGGCCACTACGAGCAGTACTTC.

This clonotype was seen many times. This chain connects TRBV25-1 to TRBJ2-7; D may be TRBD1 or TRBD2 (5 bases each). The V gene lost 6 bases and the J gene lost 4 bases, with 10 bases spanning the gap. The CDR3 is 12 residues long. Germline lookup yields CDR1 MGHDK and CDR2 SYGVNS. The CDR3: CASSMGVYEQYF. The CDR3 region has the DNA TGTGCCAGCAGCATGGGGGTATACGAGCAGTACTTC.

V usage is TRBV11-2 and J usage is TRBJ2-1; 8 nucleotides match TRBD2. The ends lost 2 bases at V and 4 bases at J; junction bases unmatched: 4. The CDR3 contains 15 residues. Germline V gives CDR1 SGHAT, CDR2 FQNNGV. In nucleotides, the CDR3 is TGTGCCAGCAGCTTATACAGCGGGGGTTACAATGAGCAGTTCTTC. It specifies CASSLYSGGYNEQFF.

The genes are TRBV7-9 and TRBJ1-2; D unresolved. V was clipped by 2 bases and J by 7 bases, with 17 bases between them. The CDR3 is 15 residues long. Germline V gene sequence: CDR1 SEHNR, CDR2 FQNEAQ (reference sequence). Here the CDR3 DNA reads TGTGCCAGCAGCTTATTCGACTTGGTTGGACTTGGCTACACCTTC. Translating gives CASSLFDLVGLGYTF.

This clonotype showed up many times. This CDR3 reads CASSPDVTRVRFF. CDR3 DNA: TGTGCCAGCAGTCCAGATGTCACTAGAGTACGGTTCTTC. J is TRBJ2-1 and V is TRBV12-3 or TRBV12-4, with D perhaps TRBD2 (5 bases). Trimming stripped 5 bases from V and 15 bases from J, with 20 bases between. The CDR3 is made up of 13 amino acids.

This clonotype was counted ten times or more. The chain links TRBV28 to TRBJ2-1, with D unclear. CDR1 is MDHEN, CDR2 SYDVKM, per germline. This CDR3 region has 15 residues. V lost 6 bases and J lost 5, with 17 bases in between. The CDR3 loop reads CASSPRRSGHNEQFF. The CDR3 DNA sequence: TGTGCCAGCAGCCCGAGGCGTAGTGGGCACAATGAGCAGTTCTTC.

This clonotype appeared many times. V and J are TRBV24-1 and TRBJ1-2; D gene uncertain. V was shortened by 5 bases and J by 7 bases, with 13 bases between the two germline ends. The CDR3 covers 13 residues. Germline loops: CDR1 KGHDR, CDR2 SFDVKD. CDR3 residues: CATSAGPSGGYTF. CDR3 sequence (DNA): TGTGCCACCAGTGCTGGGCCGTCGGGTGGCTACACCTTC.

This clonotype was found many times. J is TRBJ2-3 and V is TRBV24-1; 7 bases line up with TRBD2. Germline CDR1 and CDR2: KGHDR and SFDVKD. This CDR3 has 15 residues. V dropped 4 bases and J dropped 6; count of bases not matched to a gene: 9. Written as DNA, the CDR3 is TGTGCCACCAGTGACCCAAGCGGGGCCCCGGATACGCAGTATTTT. Its translation is CATSDPSGAPDTQYF.

This clonotype was counted at least ten times. The chain recombines TRBV12-3 or TRBV12-4 with TRBJ2-1; tentatively, D is TRBD2 (6 bases). Trimming left V 3 bases short and J 7 bases short, with 13 bases between. The CDR3 extends over 14 amino acids. The CDR3 DNA sequence: TGTGCCAGCAGTTTTAAACGGGACTCTAATGAGCAGTTCTTC. Its translation is CASSFKRDSNEQFF.

This clonotype has a count of ten or more. The chain combines TRBV20-1 with TRBJ2-7; D possibly corresponds to TRBD1 (7 bases). V lost 5 bases, J lost 5 bases, and 16 bases lay in between. This CDR3 is built from 13 residues. Per germline, CDR1 DFQATT and CDR2 SNEGSKA (reference sequence). The CDR3 region has the DNA TGCAGTGCTGTCTTGACAGGGAGGAACGAGCAGTACTTC. Its translation is CSAVLTGRNEQYF.

At least ten counts were recorded for this clonotype. The V and J genes are TRBV6-2 or TRBV6-3 and TRBJ1-5; D unclear. The CDR3 is made up of 14 amino acids. Trimming stripped 5 bases from V and 5 bases from J, with 13 bases between. Germline assignment: CDR1 MNHEY and CDR2 SVGEGT. The CDR3: CASSTLGVYQPQHF. The CDR3 DNA is TGTGCCAGCAGTACGCTCGGGGTCTATCAGCCCCAGCATTTT.

This clonotype was recorded many times. J is TRBJ1-1 and V is TRBV4-2; 7 nucleotides align to TRBD1. CDR3 length: 15 residues. CDR1 is LGHNA and CDR2 is YNFKEQ in the germline V gene. V shed 1 base and J 1 base; nucleotides not matched to a gene: 3. The CDR3 reads CASSQVGTANTEAFF. The DNA for the CDR3 is TGTGCCAGCAGCCAAGTCGGGACAGCGAACACTGAAGCTTTCTTT.